These 30 T cell receptor beta chains were all obtained from the same sample, sequenced in a study of cytomegalovirus exposure and HLA in healthy donors. Primers for the PCR totalled 60 Vbeta and 13 Jbeta. Some clones are missing from TCRdb's copy, which holds only in-frame ones; the method was immunoSEQ multiplex PCR. The profile shows some 110,000 clones, almost 70% of them singletons. Sequencing input: PBMCs. The source of these receptors is a man aged 25-40 years in good health and CMV-seropositive.

The count of this clone is one. The chain links TRBV5-5 to TRBJ1-6; D not certain. This CDR3 is 16 amino acids long. V lost 0 bases, J lost 5 bases, and 12 bases lay in between. Germline-derived CDR1 and CDR2 are SGHKS and YYEKEE (reference sequence). CDR3 loop: CASSLVDTLNNSPLHF. As DNA, the CDR3 is TGTGCCAGCAGCTTGGTCGACACTTTAAATAATTCACCCCTCCACTTT.

The CDR3 here is CASSIDAWATASQPQHF. CDR3 bases: TGTGCCAGTAGTATAGACGCTTGGGCAACAGCTTCTCAGCCCCAGCATTTT. This chain uses TRBV19 with TRBJ1-5; D not resolved. V was clipped by 0 bases and J by 6 bases, with 18 bases between them. Germline lookup yields CDR1 LNHDA and CDR2 SQIVND (reference sequence). The CDR3 has 17 residues.

The V call is TRBV19, the J call TRBJ1-1; D not certain. CDR1 LNHDA and CDR2 SQIVND come from the germline V gene (reference sequence). The CDR3 covers 10 residues. V lost 8 bases and J lost 5, with 6 bases in between. CDR3 coding DNA: TGTGCCAGTGGGAGGACTGAAGCTTTCTTT. Encoded protein: CASGRTEAFF.

A few counts support this clone. V gene TRBV29-1 combines with J gene TRBJ2-7; 8 nucleotides line up with TRBD1. The CDR3 totals 14 residues. J lost 6 bases, V lost 6 bases, and 13 bases had no gene match. Per germline, CDR1 SQVTM and CDR2 ANQGSEA. The CDR3 region has the DNA TGCAGCGTGTCCTCAGGACAGGGAGCCCCCGAGCAGTACTTC. Translating it yields CSVSSGQGAPEQYF.

The chain combines TRBV29-1 with TRBJ1-1; D perhaps matches TRBD1 (5 bases). Germline V gene sequence: CDR1 SQVTM, CDR2 ANQGSEA. This CDR3 spans 12 amino acids. The DNA for the CDR3 is TGCAGGGCCCATCAGGGAGGGACTGAAGCTTTCTTT. Its protein is CRAHQGGTEAFF. Using reference TRBV29-1 and TRBJ1-1 for the parts outside the CDR3, the full variable domain is SAVISQKPSRDICQRGTSLTIQCQVDSQVTMMFWYRQQPGQSLTLIATANQGSEATYESGFVIDKFPISRPNLTFSTLTVSNMSPEDSSIYLCRAHQGGTEAFFGQGTRLTVV.

The V and J genes are TRBV4-1 and TRBJ1-1; no reliable D call. The CDR3 is 19 residues long. V was pared by 0 bases and J by 1 base, with 21 bases between. CDR1 is MGHRA, CDR2 YSYEKL, per germline. In DNA form, the CDR3 reads TGCGCCAGCAGCCAAGATGTCGAGGTCGTAGCAGCCCGGAACACTGAAGCTTTCTTT. Encoded protein: CASSQDVEVVAARNTEAFF.

This clone was seen only a few times. V is TRBV6-4 and J is TRBJ2-5; 8 bases line up with TRBD2. CDR3 length: 14 amino acids. Germline CDR1 MRHNA, CDR2 SNTAGT. Trimming removed 9 bases from V and 5 bases from J; junction bases left unmatched: 11. Here the CDR3 reads CARLRRGAVETQYF. In DNA, the CDR3 is TGTGCCAGACTTAGGCGGGGGGCTGTGGAGACCCAGTACTTC.

The chain couples TRBV28 to TRBJ2-3; a weak D match, TRBD1 (5 bases). From germline, CDR1 is MDHEN and CDR2 SYDVKM. The CDR3 has 14 residues. V dropped 4 bases and J dropped 4 bases, with 12 bases sitting between them. The CDR3 DNA reads as TGTGCCAGCAGTTGGGGATTAGGGGCAGATACGCAGTATTTT. Residues: CASSWGLGADTQYF.

V gene TRBV7-3 combines with J gene TRBJ2-5; the match to TRBD2 covers 14 bases. The CDR3 length is 16 residues. Germline V gene data show CDR1 as SGHTA and CDR2 as FQGTGA. V was pared by 3 bases and J by 4 bases, with 4 bases of the junction left unmatched. The CDR3 DNA reads as TGTGCCAGCAGCTTGGGACTAGCGGGAGAGCGAGAGACCCAGTACTTC. Translation: CASSLGLAGERETQYF.

This chain uses TRBV4-1 with TRBJ2-7, with D perhaps TRBD1 (6 bases). The V gene lost 0 bases and the J gene lost 4 bases, with 13 bases spanning the gap. The CDR3 sequence is 15 residues long. In germline, CDR1 is MGHRA, CDR2 YSYEKL. CDR3 bases: TGCGCCAGCAGCCAAGAAGGCAGGGGATCTTACGAGCAGTACTTC. Its translation: CASSQEGRGSYEQYF.

The chain links TRBV5-1 to TRBJ2-7; D not certain. The V and J ends lost 4 bases and 2 bases respectively, with 28 bases between them. Germline V lookup: CDR1 SGHRS, CDR2 YFSETQ. CDR3 length: 19 residues. The DNA of the CDR3 is TGCGCCAGCAGCCCAGACTTGTATTCTCGGGTCCTGACTCCCTACGAGCAGTACGTC. Its protein product is CASSPDLYSRVLTPYEQYV.

The J gene is TRBJ2-1, the V gene TRBV9; the match to TRBD1 covers 8 bases. V trimming: 0 bases; J trimming: 7 bases; junction bases outside the gene matches: 12. The CDR3 consists of 17 residues. The germline V gene has CDR1 SGDLS and CDR2 YYNGEE. DNA for the CDR3: TGTGCCAGCAGCGTAGGGGGCGACAGGGGTCGGGGGAATGAGCAGTTCTTC. It encodes CASSVGGDRGRGNEQFF.

The chain couples TRBV27 to TRBJ2-5; 7 bases align to TRBD2. V dropped 8 bases and J dropped 2; count of bases not matched to a gene: 5. The CDR3 covers 13 residues. CDR1 and CDR2 (germline): MNHEY, SMNVEV (reference sequence). The CDR3 DNA is TGTGCCAGCTACGGCGGGAGACAAGAGACCCAGTACTTC. Its translation is CASYGGRQETQYF.

The chain joins TRBV5-4 to TRBJ2-3; 13 bases fit TRBD2. J lost 2 bases, V lost 5 bases, and 17 bases had no gene match. CDR3 length: 20 residues. Germline V lookup: CDR1 SGHNT, CDR2 YYREEE (reference sequence). The CDR3 reads CASRPYRGLAGPALTDTQYF. CDR3 nucleotide sequence: TGTGCCAGCAGACCCTACAGGGGACTAGCGGGACCGGCACTCACAGATACGCAGTATTTT.

The CDR3 coding sequence is TGCGCCAGCAGCTTGATCGGGGGCACTGAAGCTTTCTTT. Encoded protein: CASSLIGGTEAFF. The chain carries TRBV5-1 and TRBJ1-1, with D perhaps TRBD1 (5 bases). Germline V gene data show CDR1 as SGHRS and CDR2 as YFSETQ. The CDR3 loop spans 13 amino acids. V was shortened by 1 base and J by 4 bases, with 8 bases between the two germline ends.

The chain joins TRBV19 to TRBJ2-7; 8 bases line up with TRBD1. Germline trimming cut 5 bases from V and 2 bases from J; bases unmatched to any gene: 11. Germline CDR1 and CDR2: LNHDA and SQIVND (reference sequence). This CDR3 contains 16 residues. CDR3: CASSFGTGEFAYEQYF. CDR3 coding DNA: TGTGCCAGTAGTTTTGGGACAGGCGAGTTCGCCTACGAGCAGTACTTC.

About this clone itself: One end of the junction varies from germline; a read error may be responsible. The chain recombines TRBV2 with TRBJ1-2, with TRBD1 matching over 7 bases. The CDR3 sequence is 14 residues long. Germline CDR1 and CDR2: SNHLY and FYNNEI. Here the CDR3 reads CASREGGSNYGYTF. The DNA of the CDR3 is TGTGCCAGCAGAGAAGGGGGCTCTAACTATGGCTACACCTTC.

The chain combines TRBV5-4 with TRBJ1-3; 8 nucleotides agree with TRBD1. The V segment lost 2 bases and the J segment 2 bases; nucleotides outside the gene matches: 0. The CDR3 loop spans 14 amino acids. Germline CDR1 is SGHNT and CDR2 is YYREEE (reference sequence). The CDR3 loop reads CASSLQGAGNTIYF. The CDR3 coding sequence is TGTGCCAGCAGCTTACAGGGGGCTGGAAACACCATATATTTT. Full variable domain (missing parts from reference TRBV5-4 and TRBJ1-3): ETGVTQSPTHLIKTRGQQVTLRCSSQSGHNTVSWYQQALGQGPQFIFQYYREEENGRGNFPPRFSGLQFPNYSSELNVNALELDDSALYLCASSLQGAGNTIYFGEGSWLTVV.

This chain connects TRBV7-2 to TRBJ1-1; D remains unclear. CDR1 is SGHTA, CDR2 FQGNSA, per germline. This CDR3 spans 13 amino acids. V gave up 6 bases and J gave up 0 bases, with 8 bases separating them. The DNA for the CDR3 is TGTGCCAGCAGTCTACAGATGAACACTGAAGCTTTCTTT. Protein: CASSLQMNTEAFF.

This clone was picked up a small number of times. V gene TRBV28 combines with J gene TRBJ2-7, with 7 bases identical to TRBD2. Per the germline V gene, CDR1 is MDHEN and CDR2 is SYDVKM. Germline trimming cut 3 bases from V and 5 bases from J; bases unmatched to any gene: 13. The CDR3 spans 16 residues. DNA for the CDR3: TGTGCCAGCAGTTTCCAACGGGGAGGGTATGGCGACGAGCAGTACGTC. The encoded protein is CASSFQRGGYGDEQYV.

The chain links TRBV5-6 to TRBJ1-6; TRBD1 agrees at 7 bases. The trim removed 4 bases at V and 7 bases at J, leaving 5 bases unmatched. Germline-derived CDR1 and CDR2 are SGHDT and YYEEEE. The length of the CDR3 is 14 residues. The CDR3 spells CASSETGLNSPLHF. CDR3 coding DNA: TGTGCCAGCAGCGAGACAGGGCTCAATTCACCCCTCCACTTT. Together with reference TRBV5-6 and TRBJ1-6, the CDR3 gives the full variable domain: DAGVTQSPTHLIKTRGQQVTLRCSPKSGHDTVSWYQQALGQGPQFIFQYYEEEERQRGNFPDRFSGHQFPNYSSELNVNALLLGDSALYLCASSETGLNSPLHFGNGTRLTVT.

The chain employs TRBV12-5 and TRBJ1-5; D may be TRBD1 (6 bases). Germline loops: CDR1 LGHNT, CDR2 FRNRAP. The CDR3 contains 16 residues. The V end lost 0 bases, the J end lost 5 bases, and 14 bases lay between the germline ends. In nucleotides, the CDR3 is TGTGCTAGTGGTTTGGTAGGGATAGGGGGAGATCAGCCCCAGCATTTT. It translates to CASGLVGIGGDQPQHF.

The chain joins TRBV5-8 to TRBJ2-7, with 10 bases fitting TRBD1. This CDR3 is built from 17 residues. The J segment lost 0 bases and the V segment lost 1 base, leaving 7 bases of the junction unmatched. Germline lookup yields CDR1 SGHTS and CDR2 YDEGEE. This CDR3 is CASSLTTGTGDSYEQYV. The CDR3 DNA reads as TGTGCCAGCAGCTTGACTACCGGGACAGGGGACTCCTACGAGCAGTACGTC.

The rearrangement uses TRBV27 and TRBJ1-1; a weak D match, TRBD1 (5 bases). Deletions cut 5 bases from V and 1 base from J, with 11 bases between. Germline CDR1 reads MNHEY; CDR2 reads SMNVEV (reference sequence). The CDR3 runs 14 residues. The CDR3 DNA reads TGTGCCAGCAGTCACGACAGTCAGAACACTGAAGCTTTCTTT. Translating gives CASSHDSQNTEAFF.

The rearrangement joins TRBV11-1 to TRBJ1-4; no definite D call. This CDR3 has 13 residues. With 3 bases removed from V and 8 bases from J, the gap between germline ends came to 10 bases. Germline values: CDR1 SGHAT, CDR2 FQDESV (reference sequence). Written as DNA, the CDR3 is TGTGCCAGCAGCTTGGCGGCGAAGGAAAAACTGTTTTTT. It encodes CASSLAAKEKLFF.

The CDR3 spells CASSPSGRVNNEQFF. CDR3 sequence (DNA): TGTGCCAGCAGCCCTAGCGGGAGGGTAAACAATGAGCAGTTCTTC. V and J are TRBV7-2 and TRBJ2-1, with 12 bases lining up with TRBD2. There are 15 residues in the CDR3. Germline lookup yields CDR1 SGHTA and CDR2 FQGNSA. V dropped 5 bases and J dropped 5; count of bases not matched to a gene: 4.

The chain couples TRBV5-1 to TRBJ1-1; TRBD1 matches at 9 bases. CDR1 is SGHRS and CDR2 is YFSETQ in the germline V gene. CDR3 length equals 15 residues. J gave up 1 base and V 2 bases, and 3 bases lay outside the gene matches. CDR3 sequence reads: CASSFTTGGNTEAFF. CDR3 bases: TGCGCCAGCAGCTTCACGACAGGGGGGAACACTGAAGCTTTCTTT.

The genes are TRBV6-4 and TRBJ2-3; TRBD2 aligns across 13 bases. The J segment lost 0 bases and the V segment lost 6 bases, leaving 9 bases of the junction unmatched. CDR3 size: 18 residues. Per the germline V gene, CDR1 is MRHNA and CDR2 is SNTAGT. The CDR3, as DNA: TGTGCCAGCAGGTCCAGGACTAGCGGGGGTCCCAGCACAGATACGCAGTATTTT. It specifies CASRSRTSGGPSTDTQYF.

CDR3 bases: TGTGCCAGCAGCTTGGGACAGGGGGATGGCTACACCTTC. Protein sequence: CASSLGQGDGYTF. The rearrangement joins TRBV5-4 to TRBJ1-2; 9 bases are shared with TRBD1. Germline assignment: CDR1 SGHNT and CDR2 YYREEE (reference sequence). Trimming removed 0 bases from V and 6 bases from J; junction bases left unmatched: 0. CDR3 size: 13 residues.

The chain uses TRBV5-4 and TRBJ2-3, with D possibly matching TRBD2 (6 bases). Between the trimmed V and J ends, which lost 1 base and 0 bases, there was a span of 12 bases. Germline CDR1 is SGHNT and CDR2 is YYREEE (reference sequence). The CDR3 consists of 16 residues. CDR3 nucleotide sequence: TGTGCCAGCAGCTTGCCTAGCGCCCCGAGCACAGATACGCAGTATTTT. It translates to CASSLPSAPSTDTQYF.